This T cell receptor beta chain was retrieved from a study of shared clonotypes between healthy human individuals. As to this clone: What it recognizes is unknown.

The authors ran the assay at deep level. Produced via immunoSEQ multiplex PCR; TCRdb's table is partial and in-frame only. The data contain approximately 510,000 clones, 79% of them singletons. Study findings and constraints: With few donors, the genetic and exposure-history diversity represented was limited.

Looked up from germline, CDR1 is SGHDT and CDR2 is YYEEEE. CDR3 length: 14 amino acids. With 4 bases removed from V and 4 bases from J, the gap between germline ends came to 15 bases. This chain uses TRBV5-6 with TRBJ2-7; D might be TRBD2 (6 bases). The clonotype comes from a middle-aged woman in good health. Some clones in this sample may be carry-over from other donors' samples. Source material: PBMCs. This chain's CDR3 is CASSKLGTWYEQYF. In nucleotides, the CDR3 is TGTGCCAGCAGCAAATTAGGGACTTGGTACGAGCAGTACTTC.